This TCR beta chain was sequenced during a study of Ad26.COV2.S vaccination and SARS-CoV-2 variants. Study context: Donor was in the COV1001 Ad26.COV2.S trial arm. By the intramuscular route, Ad26.COV2.S was given once, or twice 56 days apart. Study-level findings and limits: Quantification of TCR breadth and depth may have yielded underestimates of total T cell responses.

Profiling relied on immunoSEQ multiplex PCR, and the TCRdb table lists in-frame clones only, not all of them. The sample has hundreds of thousands of clones; around four fifths are singletons. Concerning this clone: Its target is unknown.

Indicated treatment: over 15 received Ad26.COV2.S at low or high dose, single or two shots; 5 received placebo; per-sample allocation not given. Collection of the samples took place on day 63 after the first injection of vaccine or placebo. Boston hosted the donor, who was an adult aged 18-55 years. The specimen was peripheral blood, collected in a trial of Ad26.COV2.S vaccine versus placebo. The TCR was taken from a person between 18 and 60 years old who received the Ad26.COV2.S COVID-19 vaccine or a placebo.

This chain's CDR3 is CASRMDHYGYTF. CDR3 sequence (DNA): TGTGCCAGCAGGATGGATCATTATGGCTACACCTTC. The rearrangement links TRBV2 to TRBJ1-2; D is unresolved. CDR3 size: 12 residues. Deletions cut 6 bases from V and 5 bases from J, with 10 bases between. CDR1 is SNHLY and CDR2 is FYNNEI in the germline V gene.